This T cell receptor beta chain was retrieved from a study of beta chain features in type 1 diabetes. For the study at large: Fewer than 110 million sorted cells were examined across all samples.

The J segment lost 4 bases and the V segment lost 5 bases, leaving 7 bases of the junction unmatched. The germline gives CDR1 SGHNT, CDR2 YENEEA. The CDR3 runs to 15 residues. Findings of the study overall: Naive, central memory and regulatory TCRB repertoires appeared more similar among patients than healthy donors. The study found moderately but significantly shorter TCRB CDR3s in all four CD4+ subsets of Type 1 diabetes patients.

The investigators reverse transcribed all of the isolated RNA, so they sequenced expressed TCRB transcripts. An average of approximately 3.4 million reads was obtained for naive, central memory and regulatory T cell samples. Libraries were prepared by immunoSEQ multiplex PCR; TCRdb keeps only in-frame clonotypes and omits some of them. Of 250,000 or so clones detected, roughly 20% appear once; the ten largest clones hold 0.028%. Notes on this clone: Its antigen is not identified.

The sequenced sample consisted of naive CD4+ T cells from blood. This TCR was sampled from a woman in her thirties or forties with type 1 diabetes. The V and J genes are TRBV11-3 and TRBJ2-1, with TRBD2 matching 8 bases. CDR3 coding DNA: TGTGCCAGCAGCCCGGGGGGGCTTACTTACAATGAGCAGTTCTTC. Translated: CASSPGGLTYNEQFF.